This entry lists 15 T cell receptor beta chains sequenced from one sample in a study of blood T cell repertoires in COVID-19. Clones were sequenced by immunoSEQ multiplex PCR, and TCRdb holds only the in-frame ones, with some missing. There are around 150,000 clones in the sample; roughly four fifths occur only once, and about 10% lies in the top ten. Sequencing was performed on peripheral blood. These TCRs come from a man aged 55 to 70 with active or convalescent COVID-19.

V gene TRBV28 combines with J gene TRBJ1-2, with D maybe TRBD1 (6 bases). The CDR3 is made up of 15 amino acids. CDR1 and CDR2 from the germline V gene are MDHEN and SYDVKM. V lost 3 bases and J 8 bases, leaving 19 bases between the germline ends. CDR3 sequence (DNA): TGTGCCAGCAGTTTTCCGGGGGGCGTAAAGGAGGGCTACACCTTC. Translated, it gives CASSFPGGVKEGYTF.

The chain couples TRBV2 to TRBJ1-4, with D maybe TRBD1 (5 bases). Per germline, CDR1 SNHLY and CDR2 FYNNEI. Trimming stripped 5 bases from V and 12 bases from J, with 22 bases between. The CDR3 runs to 15 residues. Here the CDR3 reads CASSTRTDLKGELFF. The CDR3 nucleotides are TGTGCCAGCAGTACACGGACGGACCTGAAAGGGGAACTGTTTTTT.

The sample holds a few counts of this clone. The chain joins TRBV7-8 to TRBJ2-7, with D possibly being TRBD1 (6 bases). The length of the CDR3 is 15 residues. V lost 5 bases, J lost 2 bases, and 16 bases lay in between. Germline V gene data show CDR1 as SGHVS and CDR2 as FQNEAQ. CDR3 region: CASSNPLDRTYEQYF. DNA of the CDR3: TGTGCCAGCAGCAACCCGCTGGACAGAACCTACGAGCAGTACTTC.

The J gene is TRBJ2-7, the V gene TRBV5-4; 9 nucleotides line up with TRBD1. This CDR3 region has 16 residues. The V gene end was trimmed by 0 bases and the J gene end by 2 bases; junction bases not matched to a gene: 6. Germline V gene data show CDR1 as SGHNT and CDR2 as YYREEE (reference sequence). The CDR3, as DNA: TGTGCCAGCAGCTTGGGAGGACAGGGGCAGACCTACGAGCAGTACTTC. Translation: CASSLGGQGQTYEQYF.

The V call is TRBV6-1, the J call TRBJ1-2, with D perhaps matching TRBD1 (6 bases). The CDR3 runs to 15 residues. Germline CDR1 MNHNS, CDR2 SASEGT. The ends were cut back, 0 bases at V and 4 bases at J, with 12 bases in the middle. The CDR3 region is CASSEAQGSTYGYTF. CDR3 in DNA: TGTGCCAGCAGTGAAGCTCAGGGGTCGACCTATGGCTACACCTTC.

V gene TRBV29-1 combines with J gene TRBJ1-2; TRBD1 matches 11 bases. With 6 bases clipped from V and 4 bases from J, the junction kept 13 bases outside the gene matches. CDR1 and CDR2 from the germline V gene are SQVTM and ANQGSEA. The CDR3 has 16 residues. The CDR3 DNA follows: TGCAGCGTGGACGCGGGACAGGGGGAACGTGGCTATGGCTACACCTTC. Protein product: CSVDAGQGERGYGYTF.

The rearrangement links TRBV24-1 to TRBJ2-1; possibly TRBD1 for D (6 bases). The CDR3 runs 14 residues. The V end lost 4 bases, the J end lost 9 bases, and 15 bases lay between the germline ends. Germline V gene sequence: CDR1 KGHDR, CDR2 SFDVKD. The CDR3 region has the DNA TGTGCCACCAGTGAACGATCGACAGGAGTTGAGCAGTTCTTC. Protein product: CATSERSTGVEQFF.

This chain connects TRBV7-9 to TRBJ2-7, with TRBD2 as a possible D gene (5 bases). CDR1 is SEHNR and CDR2 is FQNEAQ in the germline V gene (reference sequence). Trimming cost V 4 bases and J 0 bases, with 19 bases left between them. The CDR3 covers 17 residues. CDR3 DNA sequence: TGTGCCAGCAGCTCACCGAGAGGGCGGGCAAGCTCCTACGAGCAGTACTTC. As protein: CASSSPRGRASSYEQYF. Looking up the rest from reference TRBV7-9 and TRBJ2-7 gives the full variable domain: DTGVSQNPRHKITKRGQNVTFRCDPISEHNRLYWYRQTLGQGPEFLTYFQNEAQLEKSRLLSDRFSAERPKGSFSTLEIQRTEQGDSAMYLCASSSPRGRASSYEQYFGPGTRLTVT.

The V gene is TRBV25-1, the J gene TRBJ1-3, with 9 bases fitting TRBD1. Germline CDR1 is MGHDK and CDR2 is SYGVNS. Losses at the gene ends were 8 bases for V and 2 bases for J; bases not matched to a gene: 13. This CDR3 comprises 17 residues. The CDR3 reads CASQRTTGGHPGNTIYF. The DNA for the CDR3 is TGTGCCAGCCAGCGGACGACAGGGGGTCACCCTGGAAACACCATATATTTT.

This clone has only a few counts. The gene calls are TRBV5-1 and TRBJ1-2; 11 bases fit TRBD1. From germline, CDR1 is SGHRS and CDR2 YFSETQ. This CDR3 contains 15 residues. V shed 4 bases and J 5 bases; nucleotides not matched to a gene: 7. The CDR3: CASSQGTGGLYGYTF. In DNA form, the CDR3 reads TGCGCCAGCAGCCAAGGGACAGGGGGTTTGTATGGCTACACCTTC.

The V and J genes are TRBV2 and TRBJ1-5; 10 nucleotides agree with TRBD1. The CDR3 covers 16 residues. V shed 6 bases, J shed 2 bases, and the junction held 7 bases outside the gene matches. The germline V gene encodes CDR1 SNHLY and CDR2 FYNNEI. CDR3 protein: CASRIDRGLGNQPQHF. In nucleotides, the CDR3 is TGTGCCAGCAGAATCGACAGGGGGCTTGGCAATCAGCCCCAGCATTTT.

V is TRBV27 and J is TRBJ2-1; TRBD1 aligns across 9 bases. Germline CDR1 is MNHEY and CDR2 is SMNVEV (reference sequence). CDR3 length: 16 residues. Losses at the gene ends were 0 bases for V and 4 bases for J; bases not matched to a gene: 4. DNA for the CDR3: TGTGCCAGCAGTTTATCCACAGGGGGCGGATACAATGAGCAGTTCTTC. It yields the protein CASSLSTGGGYNEQFF.

V is TRBV6-5 and J is TRBJ2-7; TRBD1 might be the D (5 bases). Trimming cost V 0 bases and J 4 bases, with 10 bases left between them. CDR1 and CDR2 (germline): MNHEY, SVGAGI. The CDR3 runs to 14 residues. The CDR3 DNA reads as TGTGCCAGCAGTTACTCTGAGACAGAGTACGAGCAGTACTTC. Protein: CASSYSETEYEQYF.

The V and J genes are TRBV7-9 and TRBJ2-1; TRBD2 aligns across 9 bases. There are 15 residues in the CDR3. The germline V gene encodes CDR1 SEHNR and CDR2 FQNEAQ (reference sequence). V gave up 3 bases and J gave up 9 bases; unmatched junction bases: 9. CDR3 nucleotide sequence: TGTGCCAGCAGCTTGGGCGCGGGAGGGCAGGGTGAGCAGTTCTTC. Translation: CASSLGAGGQGEQFF.

This clone was counted between two and nine times. The V call is TRBV27, the J call TRBJ1-2; 8 bases fit TRBD1. Germline CDR1 reads MNHEY; CDR2 reads SMNVEV (reference sequence). The ends lost 5 bases at V and 2 bases at J; junction bases unmatched: 10. This CDR3 has 16 amino acids. The CDR3 DNA sequence: TGTGCCAGCAGTACCGTCGCAGGGGGCACCAACTATGGCTACACCTTC. Its translation: CASSTVAGGTNYGYTF.